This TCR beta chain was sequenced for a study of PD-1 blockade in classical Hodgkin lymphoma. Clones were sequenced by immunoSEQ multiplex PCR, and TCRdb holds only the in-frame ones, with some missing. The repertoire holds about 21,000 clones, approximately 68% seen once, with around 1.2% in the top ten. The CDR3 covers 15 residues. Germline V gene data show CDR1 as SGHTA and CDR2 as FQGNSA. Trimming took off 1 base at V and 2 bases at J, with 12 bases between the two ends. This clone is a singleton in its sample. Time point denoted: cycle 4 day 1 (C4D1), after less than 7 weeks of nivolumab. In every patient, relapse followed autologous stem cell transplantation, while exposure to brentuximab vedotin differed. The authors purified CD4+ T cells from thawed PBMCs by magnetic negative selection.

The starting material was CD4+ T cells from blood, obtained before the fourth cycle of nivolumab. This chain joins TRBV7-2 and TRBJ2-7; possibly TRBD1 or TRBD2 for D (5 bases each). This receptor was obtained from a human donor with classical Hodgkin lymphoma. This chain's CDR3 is CASSLVAGRAYEQYF. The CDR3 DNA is TGTGCCAGCAGCTTAGTGGCAGGGAGAGCCTACGAGCAGTACTTC.